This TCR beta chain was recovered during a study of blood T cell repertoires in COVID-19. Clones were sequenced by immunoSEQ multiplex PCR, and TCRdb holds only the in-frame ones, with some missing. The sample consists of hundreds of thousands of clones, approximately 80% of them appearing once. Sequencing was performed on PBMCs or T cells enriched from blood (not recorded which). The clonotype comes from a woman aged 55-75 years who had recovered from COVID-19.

The CDR3 DNA reads as TGTGCCAGCAGGTCCGGGACAGGGGATCAGCCCCAGCATTTT. Amino acids: CASRSGTGDQPQHF. The chain couples TRBV2 to TRBJ1-5; 10 bases match TRBD1. The CDR3 length is 14 residues. The germline CDR1 and CDR2 sequences are SNHLY and FYNNEI. Trimming cost V 6 bases and J 5 bases; bases outside gene matches: 4.